This T cell receptor (beta chain) was captured in a study of CXCR3-negative and CXCR3-positive naive CD8 T cells. The CDR3 sequence is 17 residues long. Germline loops: CDR1 SGHDN, CDR2 FVKESK. The TRB cDNA libraries were prepared by 5' RACE with UMI labels. TCRdb reanalyzed the 5' RACE reads, giving one entry per CDR3 protein sequence and no DNA. This sample's clone table lists approximately 52,000 distinct CDR3 sequences. V and J are TRBV14 and TRBJ2-5; checking the TCRdb D call of TRBD2 is not possible without DNA. Input material: memory CD8+ T cells from blood. The clonotype comes from a human donor in good health. Some clones in this sample may be carry-over from other donors' samples. The CDR3 loop reads CASSQGLRTSAQETQYF.